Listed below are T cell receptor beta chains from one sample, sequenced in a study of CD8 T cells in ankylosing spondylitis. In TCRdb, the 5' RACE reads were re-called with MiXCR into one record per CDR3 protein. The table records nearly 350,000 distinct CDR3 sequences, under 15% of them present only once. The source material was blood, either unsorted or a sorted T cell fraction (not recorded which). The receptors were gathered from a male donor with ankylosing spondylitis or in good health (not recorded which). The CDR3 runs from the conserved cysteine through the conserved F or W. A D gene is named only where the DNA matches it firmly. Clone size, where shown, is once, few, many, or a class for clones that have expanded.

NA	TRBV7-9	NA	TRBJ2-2	CASSLSGSHTGELFF	TGTGCCAGCAGCTTATCGGGCAGTCACACCGGGGAGCTGTTTTTT
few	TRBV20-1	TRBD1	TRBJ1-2	CSARDPGQGYYGYTF	TGCAGTGCTAGAGATCCGGGACAGGGCTACTATGGCTACACCTTC
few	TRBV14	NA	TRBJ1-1	CASSQQGLSTEAFF	TGTGCCAGCAGCCAGCAGGGGCTCAGCACTGAAGCTTTCTTT
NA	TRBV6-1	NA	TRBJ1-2	CASREGEYYGYTF	TGTGCCAGCCGGGAGGGGGAGTACTATGGCTACACCTTC
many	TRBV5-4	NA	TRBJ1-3	CASSLTGGNTIYF	TGTGCCAGCAGCTTGACAGGTGGAAACACCATATATTTT
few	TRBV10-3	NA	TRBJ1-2	CAISEVGEGNYGYTF	TGTGCCATCAGTGAAGTCGGGGAGGGGAACTATGGCTACACCTTC
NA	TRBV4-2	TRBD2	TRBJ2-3	CASNERGSSTDTQYF	TGTGCCAGCAACGAGCGGGGGTCTAGCACAGATACGCAGTATTTT
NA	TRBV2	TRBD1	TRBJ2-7	CASMPDRGPYEQYF	TGTGCCAGCATGCCGGACAGGGGCCCCTACGAGCAGTACTTC
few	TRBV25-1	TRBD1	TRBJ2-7	CASSEPGQGTYEQYF	TGTGCCAGCAGTGAGCCTGGACAGGGGACCTACGAGCAGTACTTC
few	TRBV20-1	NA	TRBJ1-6	CSARGDTLFNSPLHF	TGCAGTGCTAGAGGCGACACCCTCTTTAATTCACCCCTCCACTTT
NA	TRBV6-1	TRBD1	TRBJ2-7	CASSPPGTAYEQYF	TGTGCCAGCAGTCCACCCGGGACAGCCTACGAGCAGTACTTC
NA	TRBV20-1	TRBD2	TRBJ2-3	CSATTSGATDTQYF	TGCAGTGCAACGACTAGCGGAGCCACAGATACGCAGTATTTT
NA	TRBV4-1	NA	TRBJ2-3	CASSLGGFTDTQYF	TGCGCCAGCAGCCTAGGGGGATTCACAGATACGCAGTATTTT
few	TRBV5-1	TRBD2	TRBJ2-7	CASSWGLAGDEQYF	TGCGCCAGCAGCTGGGGACTAGCGGGGGACGAGCAGTACTTC
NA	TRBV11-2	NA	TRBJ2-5	CASSFAGVGGETQYF	TGTGCCAGCAGCTTCGCGGGAGTGGGGGGCGAGACCCAGTACTTC
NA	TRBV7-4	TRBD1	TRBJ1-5	CASSRWQGGQPQHF	TGTGCCAGCAGCCGCTGGCAGGGGGGACAGCCCCAGCATTTT
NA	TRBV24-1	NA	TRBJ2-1	CATSDATGDNEQFF	TGTGCCACCAGTGATGCGACTGGAGACAATGAGCAGTTCTTC
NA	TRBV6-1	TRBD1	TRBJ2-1	CASSADRGRNEQFF	TGTGCCAGCAGTGCGGACAGGGGGAGGAATGAGCAGTTCTTC
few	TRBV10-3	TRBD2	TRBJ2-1	CATGAGSSYNEQFF	TGTGCCACTGGAGCGGGGAGCTCCTACAATGAGCAGTTCTTC
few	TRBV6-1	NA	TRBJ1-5	CASTLRTSSNQPQHF	TGTGCCAGCACTCTAAGGACGTCTTCCAATCAGCCCCAGCATTTT
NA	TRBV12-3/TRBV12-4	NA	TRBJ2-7	CASSLEWQPPSEQYF	TGTGCCAGCAGTTTGGAATGGCAGCCCCCAAGCGAGCAGTACTTC
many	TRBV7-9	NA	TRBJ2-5	CASSFILKTGKETQYF	TGTGCCAGCAGCTTTATTCTGAAGACAGGAAAAGAGACCCAGTACTTC
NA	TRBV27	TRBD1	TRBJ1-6	CASRRTGENSPLHF	TGTGCCAGCAGACGGACAGGGGAAAATTCACCCCTCCACTTT
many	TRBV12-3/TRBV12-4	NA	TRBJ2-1	CASSGYHEQFF	TGTGCCAGCAGCGGCTATCATGAGCAGTTCTTC
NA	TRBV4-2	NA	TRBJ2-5	CASSQDLTSAKGTQYF	TGTGCCAGCAGCCAAGATCTGACTAGTGCGAAGGGAACCCAGTACTTC
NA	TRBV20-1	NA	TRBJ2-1	CSARDPAVGGDEQFF	TGCAGTGCTAGAGATCCCGCCGTAGGGGGAGACGAGCAGTTCTTC
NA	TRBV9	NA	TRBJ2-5	CASSVGTLQETQYF	TGTGCCAGCAGCGTCGGGACTCTCCAAGAGACCCAGTACTTC
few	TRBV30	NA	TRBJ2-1	CAWSVGPQGGF	TGTGCCTGGAGTGTAGGCCCCCAGGGGGGCTTC
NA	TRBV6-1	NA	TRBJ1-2	CASFRTDNYGYTF	TGTGCCAGTTTTCGGACAGATAACTATGGCTACACCTTC
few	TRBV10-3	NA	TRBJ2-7	CAISSSNYEQYF	TGTGCCATCAGTAGCAGCAACTACGAGCAGTACTTC
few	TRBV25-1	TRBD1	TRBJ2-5	CASSDTRGPETQYF	TGTGCCAGCAGTGATACGAGGGGGCCGGAGACCCAGTACTTC
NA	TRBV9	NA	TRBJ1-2	CASSPRDFYYGYTF	TGTGCCAGCAGCCCTCGGGACTTTTACTATGGCTACACCTTC
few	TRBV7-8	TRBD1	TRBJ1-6	CASSLLPGGDSPLHF	TGTGCCAGCAGCTTGCTTCCAGGGGGGGATTCACCCCTCCACTTT
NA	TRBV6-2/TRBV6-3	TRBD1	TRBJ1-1	CASSSIRQGARDTEAFF	TGTGCCAGCAGCTCCATCCGACAGGGGGCACGGGACACTGAAGCTTTCTTT
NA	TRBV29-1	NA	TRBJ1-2	CSVDPAARGYGYTF	TGCAGCGTTGACCCGGCGGCCAGGGGCTATGGCTACACCTTC
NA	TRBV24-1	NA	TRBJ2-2	CAAWRPGELFF	TGTGCCGCGTGGAGGCCCGGGGAGCTGTTTTTT
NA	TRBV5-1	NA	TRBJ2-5	CASSLEVGGQETQYF	TGCGCCAGCAGCTTGGAAGTCGGGGGCCAAGAGACCCAGTACTTC